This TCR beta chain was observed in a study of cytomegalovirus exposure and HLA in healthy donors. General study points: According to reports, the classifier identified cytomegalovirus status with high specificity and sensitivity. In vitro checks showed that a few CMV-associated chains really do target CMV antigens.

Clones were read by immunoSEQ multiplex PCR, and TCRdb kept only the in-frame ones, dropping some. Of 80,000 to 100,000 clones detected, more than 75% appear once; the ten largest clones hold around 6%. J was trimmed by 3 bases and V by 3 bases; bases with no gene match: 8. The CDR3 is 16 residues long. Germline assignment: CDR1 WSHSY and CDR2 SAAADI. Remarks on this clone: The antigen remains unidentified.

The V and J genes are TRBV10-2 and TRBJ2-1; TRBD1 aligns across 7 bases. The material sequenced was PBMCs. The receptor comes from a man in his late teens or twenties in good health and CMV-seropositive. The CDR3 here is CASSDEGAAGYNEQFF. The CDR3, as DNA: TGCGCCAGCAGTGATGAGGGGGCGGCGGGCTACAATGAGCAGTTCTTC.